This T cell receptor beta chain was documented in a study of T cell changes during pregnancy in multiple sclerosis. Trimming removed 0 bases at V and 13 bases at J, with 12 bases between. The CDR3 length is 12 residues. The germline V gene has CDR1 ENHRY and CDR2 SYGVKD. Profiling relied on immunoSEQ multiplex PCR, and the TCRdb table lists in-frame clones only, not all of them. The repertoire holds approximately 46,000 clones, with about 90% as singletons. Sequencing was performed on CD4+ T cells from peripheral blood mononuclear cells, taken after pregnancy. The rearrangement joins TRBV10-3 to TRBJ1-2; D gene unclear. The sequence derives from a female donor with multiple sclerosis, enrolled in a pregnancy study. In nucleotides, the CDR3 is TGTGCCATCAGTGAGTCTCAGGTTGGCCCCACCTTC. Its protein product is CAISESQVGPTF.